This note documents a single TCR beta chain sequence. TRB cDNA was prepared as libraries by UMI-labeled 5' RACE. TCRdb reprocessed the 5' RACE reads; each CDR3 protein has one entry and no DNA is given. The sample is made up of 20,000 to 25,000 distinct CDR3 sequences, and the top ten hold around 20% of it. This sample was taken from a study of CXCR3-negative and CXCR3-positive naive CD8 T cells. The CDR3 has 17 amino acids. Germline CDR1 is SGHRS and CDR2 is YFSETQ. The chain uses TRBV5-1 and TRBJ1-2; the TCRdb D gene call, TRBD1, has no DNA to confirm it. The TCR originated in a human donor in good health. Some clones in this sample may be carry-over from other donors' samples. Sequenced input: memory CD8+ T cells from blood. The CDR3 protein is CASSLATTGGNIDGYTF.